This is a list of T cell receptor beta chains from one sample in a study of cytomegalovirus exposure and HLA in healthy donors. TCRdb keeps only in-frame clones here, not all; method: immunoSEQ multiplex PCR. Of roughly 200,000 clones in the sample, about four fifths are singletons; the top ten hold roughly 3.2%. Material for sequencing was PBMCs. These receptors all come from a middle-aged man in good health and CMV-seropositive. Each CDR3 is given with its conserved first and last residue. D genes are given only for firm matches. For some rows the clone size is stated as once, few or many, or as a class when expanded; others skip it.

TRBJ2-7 | TRBV25-1 | - | - | TGTGCCAGCCAACCCCGGACTACTTACGAGCAGTACTTC | CASQPRTTYEQYF
TRBJ2-5 | TRBV5-4 | - | TRBD1 | TGTGCCAGCAGCATGAGGGGGACAGGGAAAGAGACCCAGTACTTC | CASSMRGTGKETQYF
TRBJ2-7 | TRBV7-8 | - | - | TGTGCCAGCAGCTTAGGACAGACAACTGGATACGAGCAGTACTTC | CASSLGQTTGYEQYF
TRBJ2-7 | TRBV9 | - | TRBD2 | TGTGCCAGCAGCGCAAGCGGGGGGGCTTACGAGCAGTACTTC | CASSASGGAYEQYF
TRBJ2-2 | TRBV5-1 | - | - | TGCGCCAGCAAGGGGACATATACGAACACCGGGGAGCTGTTTTTT | CASKGTYTNTGELFF
TRBJ2-7 | TRBV5-1 | - | TRBD1 | TGCGCCAGCAGTAGTGGGGACAGTAACTACGAGCAGTACTTC | CASSSGDSNYEQYF
TRBJ1-3 | TRBV15 | - | TRBD1 | TGTGCCACCAGCCTACAGGGGATCGGCTCTGGAAACACCATATATTTT | CATSLQGIGSGNTIYF
TRBJ1-1 | TRBV2 | - | - | TGTGCCAGCAGAAAAGACGGAGGCACTGAAGCTTTCTTT | CASRKDGGTEAFF
TRBJ1-1 | TRBV19 | - | - | TGTGCCAGTAGTACCACAGGGAAGACTTTGAACACTGAAGCTTTCTTT | CASSTTGKTLNTEAFF
TRBJ2-1 | TRBV12-5 | - | TRBD1 | TGTGCTAGTGGACCCCGGGGACAGGTATCCTACAATGAGCAGTTCTTC | CASGPRGQVSYNEQFF
TRBJ1-4 | TRBV6-1 | - | TRBD1 | TGTGCCACCCTGAGGGGGCCTAGTAATGAAAAACTGTTTTTT | CATLRGPSNEKLFF
TRBJ2-1 | TRBV7-9 | - | TRBD2 | TGTGCCAGCAGCGGGGGGGGACCGCTAGCGGGGCCGGTATACAATGAGCAGTTCTTC | CASSGGGPLAGPVYNEQFF
TRBJ1-5 | TRBV30 | once | - | TGTGCCTGGGGGGACACTTATAGCAATCAGCCCCAGCATTTT | CAWGDTYSNQPQHF
TRBJ2-7 | TRBV15 | - | - | TGTGCCACCAGCAGAGATCGCGGGTTTTCCTACGAGCAGTACTTC | CATSRDRGFSYEQYF
TRBJ1-5 | TRBV2 | - | TRBD1 | TGTGCCAGCAGCAGGGGGCGCCCCGGCAATCAGCCCCAGCATTTT | CASSRGRPGNQPQHF
TRBJ2-5 | TRBV7-3 | - | - | TGTGCCAGCAGCTTAAGCAGGCTGAGGGCCCAAGAGACCCAGTACTTC | CASSLSRLRAQETQYF
TRBJ2-1 | TRBV4-1 | - | TRBD2 | TGCGCCAGCAGCGACCGAGCGGGGGCCCTTGGGGAGCAGTTCTTC | CASSDRAGALGEQFF
TRBJ2-2 | TRBV6-5 | - | TRBD2 | TGTGCCAGCAGTTACTCGGCGGGAGGGCCAGCCGGGGAGCTGTTTTTT | CASSYSAGGPAGELFF
TRBJ1-2 | TRBV7-3 | - | - | TGTGCCAGCAGCCCAGGGGAAAACTATGGCTACACCTTC | CASSPGENYGYTF